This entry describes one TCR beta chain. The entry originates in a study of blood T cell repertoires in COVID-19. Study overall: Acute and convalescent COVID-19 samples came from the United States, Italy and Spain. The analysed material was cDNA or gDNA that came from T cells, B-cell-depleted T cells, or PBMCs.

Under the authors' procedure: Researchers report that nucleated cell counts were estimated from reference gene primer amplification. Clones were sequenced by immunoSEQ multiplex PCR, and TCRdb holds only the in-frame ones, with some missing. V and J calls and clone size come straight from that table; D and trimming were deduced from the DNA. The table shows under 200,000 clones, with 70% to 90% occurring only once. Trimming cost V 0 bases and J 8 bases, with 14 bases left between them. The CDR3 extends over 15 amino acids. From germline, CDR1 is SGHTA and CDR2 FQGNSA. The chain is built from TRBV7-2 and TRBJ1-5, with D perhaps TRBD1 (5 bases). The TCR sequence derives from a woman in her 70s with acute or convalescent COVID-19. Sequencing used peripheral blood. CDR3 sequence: CASSLAFLGREPQHF. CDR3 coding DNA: TGTGCCAGCAGCTTAGCGTTCCTAGGCAGGGAGCCCCAGCATTTT.